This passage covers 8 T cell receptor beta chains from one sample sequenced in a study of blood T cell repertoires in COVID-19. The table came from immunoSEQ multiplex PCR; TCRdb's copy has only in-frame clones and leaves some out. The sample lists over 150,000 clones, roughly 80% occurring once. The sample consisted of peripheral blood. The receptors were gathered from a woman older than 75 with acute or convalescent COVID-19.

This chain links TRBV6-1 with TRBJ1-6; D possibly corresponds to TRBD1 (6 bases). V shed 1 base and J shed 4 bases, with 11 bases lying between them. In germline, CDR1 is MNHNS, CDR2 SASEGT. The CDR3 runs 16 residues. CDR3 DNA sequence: TGTGCCAGCAGTGAAGTGGGGGCCTCGTATAATTCACCCCTCCACTTT. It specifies CASSEVGASYNSPLHF.

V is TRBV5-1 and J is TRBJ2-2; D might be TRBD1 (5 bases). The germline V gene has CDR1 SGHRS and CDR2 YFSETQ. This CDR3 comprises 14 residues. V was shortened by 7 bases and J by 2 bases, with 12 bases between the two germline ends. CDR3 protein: CASEDKPNTGELFF. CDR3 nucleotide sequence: TGCGCCAGCGAGGACAAACCAAACACCGGGGAGCTGTTTTTT.

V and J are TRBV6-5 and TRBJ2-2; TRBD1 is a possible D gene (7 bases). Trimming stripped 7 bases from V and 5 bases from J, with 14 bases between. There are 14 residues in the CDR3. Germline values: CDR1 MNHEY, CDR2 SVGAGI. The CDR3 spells CASKDPGGTGELFF. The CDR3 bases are TGTGCCAGCAAGGATCCAGGGGGGACCGGGGAGCTGTTTTTT.

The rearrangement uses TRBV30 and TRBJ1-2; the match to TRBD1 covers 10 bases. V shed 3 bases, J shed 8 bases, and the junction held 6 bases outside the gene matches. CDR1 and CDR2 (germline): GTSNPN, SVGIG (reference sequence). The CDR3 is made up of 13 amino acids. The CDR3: CAWSLGTGDGYTF. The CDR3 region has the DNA TGTGCCTGGAGCCTCGGGACAGGGGACGGCTACACCTTC.

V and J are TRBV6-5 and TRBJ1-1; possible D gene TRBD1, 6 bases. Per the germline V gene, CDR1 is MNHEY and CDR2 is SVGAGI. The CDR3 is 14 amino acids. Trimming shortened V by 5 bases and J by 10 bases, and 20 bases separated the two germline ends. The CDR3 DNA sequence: TGTGCCAGCAGTCAATTAGGGACACCCGGGCGAGCTTTCTTT. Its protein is CASSQLGTPGRAFF.

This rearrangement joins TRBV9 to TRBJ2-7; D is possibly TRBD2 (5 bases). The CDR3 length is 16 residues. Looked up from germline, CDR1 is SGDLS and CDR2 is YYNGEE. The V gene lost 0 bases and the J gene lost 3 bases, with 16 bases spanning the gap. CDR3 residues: CASSVGEGGVDYEQYF. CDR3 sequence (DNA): TGTGCCAGCAGCGTAGGTGAGGGCGGCGTGGACTACGAGCAGTACTTC.

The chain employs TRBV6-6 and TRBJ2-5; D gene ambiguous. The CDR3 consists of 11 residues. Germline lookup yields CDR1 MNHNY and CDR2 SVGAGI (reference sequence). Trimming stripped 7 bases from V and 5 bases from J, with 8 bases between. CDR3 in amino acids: CASTPGETQYF. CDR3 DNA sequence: TGTGCCAGCACGCCAGGCGAGACCCAGTACTTC.

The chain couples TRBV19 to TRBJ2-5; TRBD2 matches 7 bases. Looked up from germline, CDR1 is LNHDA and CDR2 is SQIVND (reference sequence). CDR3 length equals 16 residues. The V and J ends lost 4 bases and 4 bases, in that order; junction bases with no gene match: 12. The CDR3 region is CASSTSPGIAGETQYF. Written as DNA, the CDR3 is TGTGCCAGTAGTACCTCTCCCGGGATAGCGGGAGAGACCCAGTACTTC.